This record concerns one T cell receptor (beta chain) sequence. This record belongs to a study of blood T cell repertoires in COVID-19. The overall study: PBMCs, B-cell-depleted T cells, or T cells were the source of the cDNA or gDNA that made up the material.

Libraries were prepared by immunoSEQ multiplex PCR; TCRdb keeps only in-frame clonotypes and omits some of them. This table holds 110,000 or so clones, approximately 89% found once. The ends lost 3 bases at V and 1 base at J; junction bases unmatched: 4. CDR1 and CDR2 (germline): KGHDR, SFDVKD. This CDR3 region has 16 residues. This TCR was sampled from a woman aged 55-69 years with COVID-19, enrolled during active disease. Sequencing input: peripheral blood. The gene calls are TRBV24-1 and TRBJ1-5; the match to TRBD1 covers 8 bases. The CDR3 loop is CATSDPRTGSNQPQHF. The CDR3 region has the DNA TGTGCCACCAGTGATCCGCGGACAGGGAGCAATCAGCCCCAGCATTTT.